One sample yielded the 14 T cell receptor beta chains listed below, sequenced in a study of T cell changes during pregnancy in multiple sclerosis. Here immunoSEQ multiplex PCR was the method, and the copy in TCRdb shows in-frame clones only, minus some. The sample includes tens of thousands of clones, 86% of them seen just once. Sequences were derived from CD8+ T cells from peripheral blood mononuclear cells, sampled in the first trimester of pregnancy. These receptor sequences come from a female donor in good health, enrolled as a control in a pregnancy study.

The rearrangement links TRBV5-6 to TRBJ2-7; 8 bases are a match to TRBD2. Germline CDR1 and CDR2: SGHDT and YYEEEE. This CDR3 region has 15 residues. V lost 0 bases and J lost 2; bases outside the gene matches: 4. The CDR3 region has the DNA TGTGCCAGCAGCTTGGGCGGACTAGCAGCCTACGAGCAGTACTTC. This translates into CASSLGGLAAYEQYF.

This clone is a singleton in its sample. Other DNA sequences of this sample code for an identical CDR3. The chain couples TRBV27 to TRBJ1-6; 7 nucleotides align to TRBD1. This CDR3 is built from 14 residues. CDR1 is MNHEY and CDR2 is SMNVEV in the germline V gene (reference sequence). V was clipped by 4 bases and J by 7 bases; unmatched bases: 4. As DNA, the CDR3 is TGTGCCAGCAGTTCCGGACAGGTCAATTCACCCCTCCACTTT. Translation gives CASSSGQVNSPLHF.

The chain recombines TRBV7-9 with TRBJ2-4, with D possibly matching TRBD1 (7 bases). Per germline, CDR1 SEHNR and CDR2 FQNEAQ (reference sequence). Trimming cost V 1 base and J 7 bases, with 14 bases left between them. This CDR3 is built from 15 residues. CDR3: CASSLETGTENIQYF. The CDR3 DNA follows: TGTGCCAGCAGCTTAGAGACAGGGACTGAGAACATTCAGTACTTC.

The chain uses TRBV6-4 and TRBJ2-3, with 9 bases lining up with TRBD2. V shed 6 bases, J shed 1 base, and the junction held 11 bases outside the gene matches. The CDR3 runs 17 residues. Germline V gene data show CDR1 as MRHNA and CDR2 as SNTAGT. The CDR3 here is CASSAESAGGGTDTQYF. The CDR3 nucleotides read TGTGCCAGCAGCGCAGAGTCCGCGGGGGGGGGCACAGATACGCAGTATTTT.

The chain's CDR3 is CASSTRRTATNEKLFF. The CDR3 DNA is TGCGCCAGCAGCACCCGACGGACAGCAACTAATGAAAAACTGTTTTTT. The chain employs TRBV4-3 and TRBJ1-4; D possibly corresponds to TRBD1 (6 bases). Germline lookup yields CDR1 LGHNA and CDR2 YSLEER. The CDR3 runs 16 residues. Trimming pared 5 bases from V and 0 bases from J, leaving 13 bases between.

The V call is TRBV7-9, the J call TRBJ2-5; 10 nucleotides match TRBD1. Germline CDR1 SEHNR, CDR2 FQNEAQ (reference sequence). The CDR3 contains 16 residues. Unmatched junction bases numbered 4, after V lost 2 bases and J lost 1 base. CDR3 sequence: CASSLSRTGGQETQYF. In DNA form, the CDR3 reads TGTGCCAGCAGCTTATCTCGGACAGGGGGCCAAGAGACCCAGTACTTC.

The V and J genes are TRBV11-2 and TRBJ2-4; no firm D call. The CDR3 has 12 residues. Germline CDR1 is SGHAT and CDR2 is FQNNGV. V was pared by 6 bases and J by 11 bases, with 14 bases between. This chain's CDR3 is CASRDTGVLQYF. The CDR3 DNA reads as TGTGCCAGCAGAGATACGGGTGTTCTTCAGTACTTC.

The chain has TRBV6-1 and TRBJ2-3; TRBD2 aligns across 15 bases. The CDR3 runs 20 residues. Germline CDR1 MNHNS, CDR2 SASEGT. V gave up 0 bases and J gave up 6 bases; unmatched junction bases: 13. The CDR3 is CASSEAAGLAGGPDGDTQYF. The CDR3 coding sequence is TGTGCCAGCAGTGAAGCGGCAGGACTAGCGGGGGGGCCGGATGGGGATACGCAGTATTTT.

The CDR3 DNA is TGCGCCAGCAGCACCTGGGCGAGCTACGAGCAGTACTTC. Its protein product is CASSTWASYEQYF. The chain couples TRBV5-1 to TRBJ2-7; D is unresolved. The length of the CDR3 is 13 residues. Germline V gene data show CDR1 as SGHRS and CDR2 as YFSETQ. With 4 bases removed from V and 3 bases from J, the gap between germline ends came to 11 bases.

The chain uses TRBV10-1 and TRBJ1-2; 10 nucleotides match TRBD1. This CDR3 has 15 amino acids. The germline V gene has CDR1 WNHNN and CDR2 SYGVQD (reference sequence). V gave up 6 bases and J gave up 2 bases; unmatched junction bases: 6. The CDR3 DNA reads TGCGCCAGCAGGACAGGGGGCCGGGAAAACTATGGCTACACCTTC. Translating gives CASRTGGRENYGYTF.

CDR3 region: CASSGTGLNYGYTF. The DNA of the CDR3 is TGTGCCAGCAGCGGGACAGGGCTTAACTATGGCTACACCTTC. The chain joins TRBV5-5 to TRBJ1-2; 9 bases agree with TRBD1. This CDR3 has 14 amino acids. V lost 4 bases, J lost 1 base, and 2 bases stayed unmatched. Germline V lookup: CDR1 SGHKS, CDR2 YYEKEE (reference sequence).

The table lists this clone with a count of one. The CDR3 sequence is CASSTQGSGYEQYF. The CDR3 bases are TGTGCCAGTAGTACACAGGGAAGTGGATACGAGCAGTACTTC. This chain links TRBV19 with TRBJ2-7; weak D call: TRBD1 (6 bases). This CDR3 is built from 14 residues. V was clipped by 4 bases and J by 4 bases, with 14 bases between them. Germline loops: CDR1 LNHDA, CDR2 SQIVND (reference sequence).

The V gene is TRBV5-6, the J gene TRBJ2-7, with unresolved D. V was clipped by 1 base and J by 2 bases, with 10 bases between them. CDR1 and CDR2 from the germline V gene are SGHDT and YYEEEE. The CDR3 is made up of 14 amino acids. CDR3 nucleotides: TGTGCCAGCAGCTTGATCCAGGTTACCTACGAGCAGTACTTC. This encodes CASSLIQVTYEQYF.

J is TRBJ1-6 and V is TRBV4-3; 11 nucleotides match TRBD1. Germline values: CDR1 LGHNA, CDR2 YSLEER. The CDR3 length is 19 residues. The trim removed 1 base at V and 2 bases at J, leaving 7 bases unmatched. The CDR3 sequence: CASSQGGTGGFTYNSPLHF. CDR3 sequence (DNA): TGCGCCAGCAGCCAAGGGGGGACAGGGGGTTTCACCTATAATTCACCCCTCCACTTT.